A few counts support the clone carrying this T cell receptor beta chain. This sample was taken from a study of type 1 regulatory T cells. The CDR3 extends over 15 amino acids. CDR1 KGHSH and CDR2 LQKENI come from the germline V gene. V lost 6 bases, J lost 0 bases, and 4 bases stayed unmatched. Via MiXCR, TCRdb re-called the reads, giving one row per CDR3 protein. The repertoire has 80,000 to 100,000 distinct CDR3 sequences, around a third of them found once; the top ten carry 2% to 2.5%. Sample: CD4+ T cells, either the whole sample or a sorted fraction (not recorded which). The chain joins TRBV18 to TRBJ2-2; 7 bases align to TRBD1. The sequence was obtained from a human donor in good health. The CDR3 sequence is CASSRGTANTGELFF. The CDR3 DNA is TGTGCCAGCTCGCGTGGGACAGCGAACACCGGGGAGCTGTTTTTT.